The next 4 T cell receptor beta chains were all read from a single sample in a study of T cells in Graves' hyperthyroidism and ophthalmopathy. TCR beta CDR3 regions were amplified from RNA. The HTBI primer set drove a first-round RT-PCR of the TCR CDR3. TCRdb ran MiXCR on the multiplex PCR reads and lists one entry per CDR3 protein. This table has 350,000 to 400,000 distinct CDR3 sequences, about 15% appearing once. The sample was blood. These receptors were obtained from a woman younger than 45 with Graves' hyperthyroidism.

In its sample, this clonotype was seen many times. V usage is TRBV27 and J usage is TRBJ1-1; a weak D match, TRBD1 (5 bases). This CDR3 comprises 14 residues. Trimming took off 2 bases at V and 5 bases at J, with 12 bases between the two ends. Germline V gives CDR1 MNHEY, CDR2 SMNVEV (reference sequence). CDR3 DNA: TGTGCCAGCAGTTTAAGACCGGGACGAACTGAAGCTTTCTTT. Protein: CASSLRPGRTEAFF.

The V and J genes are TRBV27 and TRBJ2-5, with TRBD2 matching over 7 bases. Germline trimming cut 3 bases from V and 3 bases from J; bases unmatched to any gene: 4. This CDR3 comprises 14 residues. From germline, CDR1 is MNHEY and CDR2 SMNVEV (reference sequence). The CDR3 sequence is CASSLTGGEETQYF. The CDR3 DNA is TGTGCCAGCAGTTTGACGGGAGGAGAAGAGACCCAGTACTTC.

Ten or more counts support this clonotype. The chain employs TRBV7-2 and TRBJ2-1; D is possibly TRBD1 or TRBD2 (5 bases each). Trimming removed 6 bases at V and 0 bases at J, with 12 bases between. The CDR3 has 15 amino acids. From germline, CDR1 is SGHTA and CDR2 FQGNSA. Here the CDR3 DNA reads TGTGCCAGCAGTTCCGGGACCTACTCCTACAATGAGCAGTTCTTC. Protein sequence: CASSSGTYSYNEQFF.

The chain has TRBV30 and TRBJ2-7; TRBD1 aligns across 9 bases. V dropped 5 bases and J dropped 5; count of bases not matched to a gene: 10. CDR1 and CDR2 (germline): GTSNPN, SVGIG (reference sequence). The CDR3 runs to 14 residues. The CDR3 DNA follows: TGTGCCTGGTGGCCGGGGGACAGGGTAGACGAGCAGTACTTC. It codes for CAWWPGDRVDEQYF. Full variable domain (rest looked up from reference TRBV30 and TRBJ2-7): SQTIHQWPATLVQPVGSPLSLECTVEGTSNPNLYWYRQAAGRGLQLLFYSVGIGQISSEVPQNLSASRPQDRQFILSSKKLLLSDSGFYLCAWWPGDRVDEQYFGPGTRLTVT.